Following are 15 T cell receptor beta chains from one sample sequenced in a study of cytomegalovirus exposure and HLA in healthy donors (dated by TCRdb to between 2016 and 2019). Libraries came from the immunoSEQ multiplex PCR assay. A mixture of 60 forward primers for TCR Vbeta segments and 13 reverse primers for TCR Jbeta segments was used in the multiplex PCR. TCRdb took over this immuneACCESS table, retaining in-frame rearrangements with V and J assigned. Such tables are incomplete; in checked studies, under half of the missing clones stem from an unresolved V gene, and the remainder is unexplained. In all, the sample holds about 190,000 clones, and approximately 85% of those were seen once. Of the sample, around 2% falls within the top ten clones. Sequenced input: PBMCs. The receptors were gathered from a man younger than 35 in good health and CMV-seronegative.

J is TRBJ2-1 and V is TRBV5-4; TRBD2 matches at 12 bases. Germline values: CDR1 SGHNT, CDR2 YYREEE (reference sequence). The CDR3 sequence is 13 residues long. The junction had 10 bases not matched to a gene; V was cut back by 7 bases and J by 14 bases. DNA of the CDR3: TGTGCCAGCGGTTCCCGGCTAGCGGGAGGGGAGTTCTTC. This sequence encodes CASGSRLAGGEFF.

The gene calls are TRBV27 and TRBJ1-2, with 7 bases aligning to TRBD1. Germline V CDR1 and CDR2: MNHEY, SMNVEV (reference sequence). J lost 8 bases, V lost 5 bases, and 8 bases had no gene match. CDR3 length equals 13 residues. This CDR3 is CASSLQGSRGYTF. The CDR3 DNA follows: TGTGCCAGCAGTCTACAGGGGAGTCGGGGCTACACCTTC.

The chain couples TRBV6-1 to TRBJ2-3; 8 bases match TRBD2. CDR1 and CDR2 from the germline V gene are MNHNS and SASEGT. V was pared by 7 bases and J by 2 bases, with 5 bases of the junction left unmatched. This CDR3 is built from 14 residues. The chain's CDR3 is CASKLAVFTDTQYF. CDR3 coding DNA: TGTGCCAGCAAACTAGCGGTATTCACAGATACGCAGTATTTT.

The table lists this clone with a few counts. V gene TRBV7-9 combines with J gene TRBJ2-7; 13 bases align to TRBD2. This CDR3 spans 16 amino acids. Per germline, CDR1 SEHNR and CDR2 FQNEAQ (reference sequence). V lost 2 bases, J lost 7 bases, and 8 bases stayed unmatched. The CDR3 loop reads CASSLPPGLAGWEQYF. The CDR3 DNA is TGTGCCAGCAGCTTACCTCCGGGACTAGCGGGATGGGAGCAGTACTTC.

V usage is TRBV7-8 and J usage is TRBJ1-4; D unclear. CDR3 length equals 17 residues. From germline, CDR1 is SGHVS and CDR2 FQNEAQ. Trimming shortened V by 5 bases and J by 1 base, and 17 bases separated the two germline ends. CDR3 amino acids: CASSPRSPGGTNEKLFF. The CDR3 DNA sequence: TGTGCCAGCAGCCCGCGGAGTCCGGGAGGAACTAATGAAAAACTGTTTTTT.

The chain employs TRBV19 and TRBJ2-1, with D possibly matching TRBD2 (6 bases). There are 18 residues in the CDR3. Trimming pared 6 bases from V and 9 bases from J, leaving 30 bases between. CDR1 LNHDA and CDR2 SQIVND come from the germline V gene (reference sequence). The DNA of the CDR3 is TGTGCCAGTAGCACTTGGAAGGAGGGTCTGGTCTTTTTAGGTGAGCAGTTCTTC. Translation gives CASSTWKEGLVFLGEQFF.

The chain links TRBV6-5 to TRBJ2-2; possible D gene TRBD2, 6 bases. Trimming stripped 6 bases from V and 4 bases from J, with 9 bases between. CDR1 and CDR2 from the germline V gene are MNHEY and SVGAGI. This CDR3 spans 13 amino acids. CDR3 sequence reads: CASRVSGTGELFF. CDR3 DNA sequence: TGTGCCAGCAGGGTTAGCGGCACCGGGGAGCTGTTTTTT.

The chain links TRBV18 to TRBJ2-3, with TRBD2 as a possible D gene (5 bases). This CDR3 has 21 amino acids. V was cut by 3 bases and J by 2 bases, with 30 bases left in between. Germline CDR1 is KGHSH and CDR2 is LQKENI. This CDR3 reads CASSPRRGQEVGGEATDTQYF. In DNA, the CDR3 is TGTGCCAGCTCACCTAGGCGAGGGCAGGAGGTTGGAGGAGAGGCCACAGATACGCAGTATTTT. The whole variable domain, remainder taken from reference TRBV18 and TRBJ2-3, is NAGVMQNPRHLVRRRGQEARLRCSPMKGHSHVYWYRQLPEEGLKFMVYLQKENIIDESGMPKERFSAEFPKEGPSILRIQQVVRGDSAAYFCASSPRRGQEVGGEATDTQYFGPGTRLTVL.

This chain joins TRBV10-1 and TRBJ1-6; D unresolved. This CDR3 comprises 13 residues. Germline CDR1 reads WNHNN; CDR2 reads SYGVQD (reference sequence). Trimming left V 0 bases short and J 9 bases short, with 6 bases between. Here the CDR3 reads CASSESLSSPLHF. The CDR3 DNA sequence: TGCGCCAGCAGTGAGTCTTTGAGTTCACCCCTCCACTTT.

The gene calls are TRBV28 and TRBJ2-7; 10 positions agree with TRBD2. V lost 6 bases and J lost 4; bases outside the gene matches: 9. The V gene's germline CDR1 is MDHEN and CDR2 SYDVKM. CDR3 length: 15 residues. The CDR3 reads CASSSPGLAKYEQYF. CDR3 DNA sequence: TGTGCCAGCAGCTCTCCGGGACTAGCGAAATACGAGCAGTACTTC.

The chain is built from TRBV5-6 and TRBJ1-2; 7 positions agree with TRBD1. Losses at the gene ends were 2 bases for V and 8 bases for J; bases not matched to a gene: 9. The CDR3 contains 14 residues. Germline CDR1 reads SGHDT; CDR2 reads YYEEEE. This CDR3 reads CASSFTGDRIGYTF. DNA for the CDR3: TGTGCCAGCAGCTTTACAGGGGACCGTATCGGCTACACCTTC.

CDR3 protein: CASRLTVIYGYTF. CDR3 sequence (DNA): TGTGCCAGCAGGCTCACAGTAATCTATGGCTACACCTTC. The rearrangement joins TRBV6-1 to TRBJ1-2, with D unclear. The CDR3 contains 13 residues. Germline CDR1 and CDR2: MNHNS and SASEGT. Trimming removed 6 bases from V and 4 bases from J, with 12 bases in between.

The chain combines TRBV4-2 with TRBJ2-7, with TRBD1 matching over 9 bases. The CDR3 runs to 15 residues. Germline V gene lookup returns CDR1 LGHNA and CDR2 YNFKEQ. Trimming removed 0 bases from V and 0 bases from J; junction bases left unmatched: 0. The CDR3 bases are TGTGCCAGCAGCCAAGAGGACAGGGGCTCCTACGAGCAGTACTTC. Protein sequence: CASSQEDRGSYEQYF.

In regard to this clone: Germline is not matched at one junction end, which may reflect a read error. The chain joins TRBV5-8 to TRBJ1-4; D is unclear. Germline V lookup: CDR1 SGHTS, CDR2 YDEGEE. The CDR3 loop spans 14 amino acids. The CDR3 protein is CASKLQTTNEKLFF. The CDR3 coding sequence is TGTGCCAGCAAACTACAGACTACTAATGAAAAGCTGTTTTTT.

The chain uses TRBV18 and TRBJ2-7, with TRBD1 identical over 12 bases. The germline V gene encodes CDR1 KGHSH and CDR2 LQKENI. V lost 6 bases and J lost 6; bases outside the gene matches: 9. The CDR3 sequence is 15 residues long. The CDR3 region has the DNA TGTGCCAGCTCCCGGGACAGGGGGCCGTATGGCGAGCAGTACTTC. Encoded protein: CASSRDRGPYGEQYF.